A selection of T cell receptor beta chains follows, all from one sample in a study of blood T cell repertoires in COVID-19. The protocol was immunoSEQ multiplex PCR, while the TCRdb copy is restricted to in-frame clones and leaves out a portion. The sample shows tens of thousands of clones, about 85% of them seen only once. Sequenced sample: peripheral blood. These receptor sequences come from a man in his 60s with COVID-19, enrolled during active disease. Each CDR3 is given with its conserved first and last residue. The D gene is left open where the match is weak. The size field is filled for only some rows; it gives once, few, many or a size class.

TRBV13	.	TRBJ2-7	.	CASSFAVTVYEQYF	TGTGCCAGCAGCTTCGCCGTGACAGTATACGAGCAGTACTTC
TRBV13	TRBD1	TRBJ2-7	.	CASSPGQGLYEQYF	TGTGCCAGCAGCCCGGGACAGGGGCTCTACGAGCAGTACTTC
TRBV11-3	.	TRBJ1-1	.	CASSPYGGGNTEAFF	TGTGCCAGCAGCCCTTACGGGGGGGGCAACACTGAAGCTTTCTTT
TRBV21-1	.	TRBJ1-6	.	CASRSKQYNSPLHF	TGTGCCAGCAGATCGAAACAGTATAATTCACCCCTCCACTTT
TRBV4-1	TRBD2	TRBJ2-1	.	CASSRISGRTYNEQFF	TGCGCCAGCAGCCGGATTAGCGGGAGAACCTACAATGAGCAGTTCTTC
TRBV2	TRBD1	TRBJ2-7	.	CASRPGQSYEQYF	TGTGCCAGCAGACCGGGACAGTCCTACGAGCAGTACTTC
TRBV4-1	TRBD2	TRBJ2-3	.	CASREAGGYADTQYF	TGCGCCAGCAGGGAAGCGGGAGGTTATGCAGATACGCAGTATTTT
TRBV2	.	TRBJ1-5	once	CASSEGWLTNQPQHF	TGTGCCAGCAGTGAAGGTTGGCTTACCAATCAGCCCCAGCATTTT
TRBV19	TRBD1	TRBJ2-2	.	CASSPQGRTGELFF	TGTGCCAGTAGTCCACAGGGGCGCACCGGGGAGCTGTTTTTT
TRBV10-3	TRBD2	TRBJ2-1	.	CAISPGLAGGRYYNEQFF	TGTGCCATCAGTCCGGGACTAGCGGGAGGTCGTTACTACAATGAGCAGTTCTTC
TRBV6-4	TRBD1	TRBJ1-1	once	CASSDSTGGETEAFF	TGTGCCAGCAGTGACTCCACAGGGGGCGAGACTGAAGCTTTCTTT
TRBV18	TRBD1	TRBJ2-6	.	CASSPSRTGRSGANVLTF	TGTGCCAGCTCACCGTCTCGGACAGGGAGGTCTGGGGCCAACGTCCTGACTTTC
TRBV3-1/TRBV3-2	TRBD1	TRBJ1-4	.	CASSRGQVRFEKLFF	TGTGCCAGCAGCCGGGGACAGGTCCGTTTTGAAAAACTGTTTTTT
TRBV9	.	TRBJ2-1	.	CASSVAAPPRNEQFF	TGTGCCAGCAGCGTAGCAGCTCCCCCTAGGAATGAGCAGTTCTTC
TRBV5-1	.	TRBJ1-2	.	CASSLGQQNYGYTF	TGCGCCAGCAGCTTGGGACAGCAGAACTATGGCTACACCTTC
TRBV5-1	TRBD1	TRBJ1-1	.	CASSLVGGIRPKDRENTEAFF	TGCGCCAGCAGCTTGGTCGGTGGGATAAGACCAAAGGACAGGGAGAACACTGAAGCTTTCTTT
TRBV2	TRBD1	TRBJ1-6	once	CASSVRGQTYGHF	TGTGCCAGCAGTGTGAGGGGACAGACTTATGGCCACTTT
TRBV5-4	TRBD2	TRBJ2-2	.	CASSGGDSYTGELFF	TGTGCCAGCAGCGGGGGGGACTCCTACACCGGGGAGCTGTTTTTT
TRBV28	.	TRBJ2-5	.	CASSFPLGSQETQYF	TGTGCCAGCAGTTTCCCCCTGGGCTCCCAAGAGACCCAGTACTTC
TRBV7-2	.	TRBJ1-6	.	CASSLLRDTPLHF	TGTGCCAGCAGCTTACTTAGGGACACACCCCTCCACTTT
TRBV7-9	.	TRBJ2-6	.	CASSSKTRANVLTF	TGTGCCAGCAGCTCCAAAACTAGGGCCAACGTCCTGACTTTC
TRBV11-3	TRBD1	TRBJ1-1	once	CASTYRGVNTEAFF	TGTGCCAGCACTTACAGGGGGGTGAACACTGAAGCTTTCTTT
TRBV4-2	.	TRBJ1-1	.	CASSQTPEGHTEAFF	TGTGCCAGCAGCCAAACCCCCGAGGGCCACACTGAAGCTTTCTTT
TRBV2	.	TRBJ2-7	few	CASTSGTGSYEQYF	TGTGCCAGCACCTCCGGGACTGGCTCCTACGAGCAGTACTTC
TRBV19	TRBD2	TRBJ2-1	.	CASSPAGTSRNEQFF	TGTGCCAGTAGTCCTGCCGGGACTAGCCGCAATGAGCAGTTCTTC
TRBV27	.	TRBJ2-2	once	CASSLVENTGELFF	TGTGCCAGCAGTTTAGTAGAAAACACCGGGGAGCTGTTTTTT
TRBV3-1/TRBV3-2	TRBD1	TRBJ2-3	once	CASSQGTGQGTDTQYF	TGTGCCAGCAGCCAAGGTACAGGACAGGGGACAGATACGCAGTATTTT
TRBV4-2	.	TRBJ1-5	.	CASSQGGVTQPGQPQHF	TGTGCCAGCAGCCAAGGGGGGGTAACTCAACCGGGTCAGCCCCAGCATTTT
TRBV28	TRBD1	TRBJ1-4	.	CASSLIQGAGEKLFF	TGTGCCAGCAGTTTGATTCAGGGGGCAGGGGAAAAACTGTTTTTT
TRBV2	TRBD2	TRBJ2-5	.	CASSDRGASGETQYF	TGTGCCAGCAGTGATCGGGGAGCTAGCGGGGAGACCCAGTACTTC
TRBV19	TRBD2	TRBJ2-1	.	CASSISSGRGEQFF	TGTGCCAGTAGTATTAGTAGCGGGAGAGGTGAGCAGTTCTTC
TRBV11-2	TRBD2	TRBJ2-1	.	CASSLALQYGTSRGNEQFF	TGTGCCAGCAGCTTAGCCCTTCAATATGGGACTAGCAGGGGCAATGAGCAGTTCTTC
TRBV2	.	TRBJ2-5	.	CASSGGRETQYF	TGTGCCAGCAGTGGGGGGCGAGAGACCCAGTACTTC
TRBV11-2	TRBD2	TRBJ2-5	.	CANSSYRGLAGETQYF	TGTGCCAACAGCTCGTACAGGGGACTAGCGGGAGAGACCCAGTACTTC
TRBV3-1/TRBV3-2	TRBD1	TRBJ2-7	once	CASSQEFRGLYHEQYF	TGTGCCAGCAGCCAAGAATTCAGGGGGCTATACCACGAGCAGTACTTC
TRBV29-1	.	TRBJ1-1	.	CSGRMNTEAFF	TGCAGCGGGAGGATGAACACTGAAGCTTTCTTT
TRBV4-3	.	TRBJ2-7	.	CASSAGARYEQYF	TGCGCCAGCAGTGCAGGGGCCAGATACGAGCAGTACTTC
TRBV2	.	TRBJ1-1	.	CASSVGGGLEAFF	TGTGCCAGCAGTGTCGGGGGAGGGCTCGAAGCTTTCTTT
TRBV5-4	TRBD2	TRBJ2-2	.	CASSLGSGSAGELFF	TGTGCCAGCAGCTTGGGTAGCGGGAGCGCCGGGGAGCTGTTTTTT
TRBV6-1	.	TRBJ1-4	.	CASSEFGRGNEKLFF	TGTGCCAGCAGTGAATTCGGACGGGGGAATGAAAAACTGTTTTTT
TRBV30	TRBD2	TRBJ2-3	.	CAWSVNGGGLPDTQYF	TGTGCCTGGAGTGTAAATGGGGGAGGGTTGCCAGATACGCAGTATTTT
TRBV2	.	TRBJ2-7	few	CASSEASQQWEQYF	TGTGCCAGCAGTGAAGCTTCGCAACAGTGGGAGCAGTACTTC
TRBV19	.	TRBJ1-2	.	CASSKPGNYGYTF	TGTGCCAGTAGTAAACCAGGGAACTATGGCTACACCTTC
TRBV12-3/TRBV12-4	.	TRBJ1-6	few	CASSRRGSPLHF	TGTGCCAGCAGCCGAAGGGGTTCACCCCTCCACTTT
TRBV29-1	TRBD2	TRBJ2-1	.	CSVDLASGSDEQFF	TGCAGCGTTGATTTGGCTAGCGGGAGCGATGAGCAGTTCTTC
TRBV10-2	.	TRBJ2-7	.	CASLRTHYEQYF	TGCGCCAGCCTTCGGACACACTACGAGCAGTACTTC
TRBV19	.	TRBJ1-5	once	CASNNRGNQPQHF	TGTGCCAGTAATAACAGGGGCAATCAGCCCCAGCATTTT
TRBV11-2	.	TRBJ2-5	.	CASSFSGAETQYF	TGTGCCAGCAGCTTCTCGGGAGCGGAGACCCAGTACTTC
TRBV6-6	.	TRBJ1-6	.	CASSYETVNNSPLHF	TGTGCCAGCAGTTACGAAACAGTGAATAATTCACCCCTCCACTTT
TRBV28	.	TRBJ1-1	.	CASRTGHDFFSLRNTEAFF	TGTGCCAGCAGAACAGGCCACGATTTTTTTAGTTTGCGGAACACTGAAGCTTTCTTT
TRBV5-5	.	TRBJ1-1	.	CASSWSGGVAFF	TGTGCCAGCAGCTGGAGCGGGGGAGTCGCTTTCTTT
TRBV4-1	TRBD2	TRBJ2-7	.	CASSRTSGSLYEQYF	TGCGCCAGCAGCCGGACTAGCGGGAGCCTCTACGAGCAGTACTTC